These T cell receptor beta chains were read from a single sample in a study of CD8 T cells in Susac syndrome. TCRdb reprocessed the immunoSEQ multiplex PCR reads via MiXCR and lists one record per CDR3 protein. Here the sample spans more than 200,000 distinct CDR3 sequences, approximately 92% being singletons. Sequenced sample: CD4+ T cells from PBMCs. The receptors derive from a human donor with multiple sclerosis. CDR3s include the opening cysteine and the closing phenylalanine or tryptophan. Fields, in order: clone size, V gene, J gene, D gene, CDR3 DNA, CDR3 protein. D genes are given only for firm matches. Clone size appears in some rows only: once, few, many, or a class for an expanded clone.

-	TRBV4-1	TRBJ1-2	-	TGCGCCAGCAGCCAAGCGCGCAACGATGGCTACACCTTC	CASSQARNDGYTF
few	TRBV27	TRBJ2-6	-	TGTGCCAGCACCTCTGGGGCCAACGTCCTGACTTTC	CASTSGANVLTF
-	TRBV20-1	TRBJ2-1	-	TGCAGTGCCATGCGTGCCGGGACACCCGACAATGAGCAGTTCTTC	CSAMRAGTPDNEQFF
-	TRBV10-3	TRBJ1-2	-	TGTGCCATCAGAAACAGGAACTATGGCTACACCTTC	CAIRNRNYGYTF
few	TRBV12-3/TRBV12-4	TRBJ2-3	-	TGTGCCAGCAGTTTCGGTTCCACAGATACGCAGTATTTT	CASSFGSTDTQYF
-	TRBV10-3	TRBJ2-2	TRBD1	TGTGCCATCAGCGCGGGACAGGGGAACACCGGGGAGCTGTTTTTT	CAISAGQGNTGELFF
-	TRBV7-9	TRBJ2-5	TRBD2	TGTGCCAGCAGCCCGCGGGGCAAGGTAGCGGGGGGCCCGGAGACCCAGTACTTC	CASSPRGKVAGGPETQYF
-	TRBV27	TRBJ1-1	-	TGTGCCAGCAGTCCCCTACGGGACGGACGGAAAGCTTTCTTT	CASSPLRDGRKAFF
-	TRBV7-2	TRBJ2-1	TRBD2	TGTGCCAGCAGCTCCACCCGGAGACTAGCGGGGGTGGTGAGGGAGCAGTTCTTC	CASSSTRRLAGVVREQFF
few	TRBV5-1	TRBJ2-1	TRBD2	TGCGCCAGCAGTTCTAGCGGGTCCTCCTACAATGAGCAGTTCTTC	CASSSSGSSYNEQFF
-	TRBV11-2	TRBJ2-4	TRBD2	TGTGCCAGCAGCCGGGGACTAGCGGGCTTCGGCAAAAACATTCAGTACTTC	CASSRGLAGFGKNIQYF
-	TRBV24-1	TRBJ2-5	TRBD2	TGTGCCACCAGTGACTCCGAACTGGGACTAGCGGGGGAGACCCAGTACTTC	CATSDSELGLAGETQYF
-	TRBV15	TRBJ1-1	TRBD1	TGTGCCACGCATAATAAGAGGAACAGGGGCCTCATTGAAGCTTTCTTT	CATHNKRNRGLIEAFF
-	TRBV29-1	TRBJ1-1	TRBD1	TGCAGCGTTGACACAGGGGTCGACACTGAAGCTTTCTTT	CSVDTGVDTEAFF
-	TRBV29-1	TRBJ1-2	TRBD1	TGCAGCGTTGCGAAACAGGGGGGAGGTGGCTACACCTTC	CSVAKQGGGGYTF
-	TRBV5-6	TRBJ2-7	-	TGTGCCAGCAGCAAGGGTGCAGGGAGCTCCTACGAGCAGTACTTC	CASSKGAGSSYEQYF
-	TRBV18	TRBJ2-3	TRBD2	TGTGCCAGCTCCTTCTATCCATCTCTAGCGGGAGCAGATACGCAGTATTTT	CASSFYPSLAGADTQYF
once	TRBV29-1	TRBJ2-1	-	TGCAGCGTTGGAACCAATGAGCAGTTCTTC	CSVGTNEQFF
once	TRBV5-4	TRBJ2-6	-	TGTGCCAGCAGCATGGACCTATTCTCTGGGGCCAACGTCCTGACTTTC	CASSMDLFSGANVLTF
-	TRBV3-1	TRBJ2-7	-	TGTGCCAGCAGCCAAGCCCGAGGGCCCGAGCAGTACTTC	CASSQARGPEQYF
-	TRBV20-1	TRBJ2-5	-	TGCAGTGCTATTCCTTTACTACCGGCGCAGGGGTGGGAGACCCAGTACTTC	CSAIPLLPAQGWETQYF
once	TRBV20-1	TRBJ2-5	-	TGCAGTGCTAGAGATGGCAGGGTGGCCTTCCAGGAGACCCAGTACTTC	CSARDGRVAFQETQYF
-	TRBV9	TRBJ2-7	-	TGTGCCAGCAGCCCCCGACAGAGCAACTACGAGCAGTACTTC	CASSPRQSNYEQYF
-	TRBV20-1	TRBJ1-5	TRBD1	TGCAGTGCTAGAGCTGCCGACAGGGTTACTCAGCCCCAGCATTTT	CSARAADRVTQPQHF
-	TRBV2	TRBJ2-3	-	TGTGCCAGCAGTGATGCGGGGCCAAGCACAGATACGCAGTATTTT	CASSDAGPSTDTQYF
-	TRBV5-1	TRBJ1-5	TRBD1	TGCGCCAGCAGCCCACTAGGGACAGGGGGCAATCAGCCCCAGCATTTT	CASSPLGTGGNQPQHF
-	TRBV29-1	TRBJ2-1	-	TGCAGCGTTGAAGAGCCTAGCTCTCCCGAGCAGTTCTTC	CSVEEPSSPEQFF
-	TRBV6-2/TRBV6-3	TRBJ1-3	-	TGTGCCAGCAGTTGGGGCAATGTATTCTTCTCTGGAAACACCATATATTTT	CASSWGNVFFSGNTIYF
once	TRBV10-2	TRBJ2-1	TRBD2	TGCGCCAGCTCGACTAGCGAAAGGTACGAGCAGTTCTTC	CASSTSERYEQFF
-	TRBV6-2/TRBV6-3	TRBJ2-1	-	TGTGCCAGCAGTTCCCCTCGAGGGGGGGCGTTATATGAGCAGTTCTTC	CASSSPRGGALYEQFF
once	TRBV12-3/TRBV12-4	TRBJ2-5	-	TGTGCCAGCAGTCGTCGGGGTAACCAAGAGACCCAGTACTTC	CASSRRGNQETQYF
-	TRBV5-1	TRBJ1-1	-	TGCGCCAGCAGCTTTGGCAGCTCGAACACTGAAGCTTTCTTT	CASSFGSSNTEAFF
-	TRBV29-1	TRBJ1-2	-	TGCAGCGTTTGGGGGTCGGATGGCTACACCTTC	CSVWGSDGYTF
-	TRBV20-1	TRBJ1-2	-	TGCAGTGCTAGAGAACAAACGAGAGGCTATGGCTACACCTTC	CSAREQTRGYGYTF
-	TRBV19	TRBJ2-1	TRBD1	TGTGCCAGTGACAGGGGGCTGGGTGAGCAGTTCTTC	CASDRGLGEQFF
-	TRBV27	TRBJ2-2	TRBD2	TGTGCCAGCAGTACGGGACTACACACCGGGGAGCTGTTTTTT	CASSTGLHTGELFF
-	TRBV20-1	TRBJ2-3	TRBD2	TGCAGTGCTAGAGATTCGGGGGGACCCACAGATACGCAGTATTTT	CSARDSGGPTDTQYF
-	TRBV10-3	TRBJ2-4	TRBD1	TGTGCCACCTCTGAAGTAGGGGGCGCCTGGGAAAACATTCAGTACTTC	CATSEVGGAWENIQYF
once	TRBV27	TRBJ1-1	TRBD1	TGTGCCAGCAGCCCTCAACCCGACAGGGCGGGTGAAGCTTTCTTT	CASSPQPDRAGEAFF
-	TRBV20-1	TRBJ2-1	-	TGCAGTTCCGAGGGGGGCCAACACAATGAGCAGTTCTTC	CSSEGGQHNEQFF
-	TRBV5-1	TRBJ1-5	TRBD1	TGCGCCAGCAGCCCACAGGGGCAAGGCAATCAGCCCCAGCATTTT	CASSPQGQGNQPQHF
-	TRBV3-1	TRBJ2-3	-	TGTGCCAGCAGCCGAACCAGGCCCGTTACAGATACGCAGTATTTT	CASSRTRPVTDTQYF
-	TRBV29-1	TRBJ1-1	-	TGCAGCGTTCGGCGGGAGGCGGCGCTGAGCACTGAAGCTTTCTTT	CSVRREAALSTEAFF
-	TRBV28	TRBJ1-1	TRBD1	TGTGCCAGCAGTTTCCTAGGACAGGTGGAAGTGAACACTGAAGCTTTCTTT	CASSFLGQVEVNTEAFF
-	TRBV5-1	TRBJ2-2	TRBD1	TGCGCCAGCTGGACAGGGGCAAACACCGGGGAGCTGTTTTTT	CASWTGANTGELFF
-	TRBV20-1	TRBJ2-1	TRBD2	TGCAGTGCTTATAGCGGGAGGGCCGAGGACAATGAGCAGTTCTTC	CSAYSGRAEDNEQFF
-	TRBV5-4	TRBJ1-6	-	TGTGCCAGCAGTCAGGACAGTAATTCACCCCTCCACTTT	CASSQDSNSPLHF
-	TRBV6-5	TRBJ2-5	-	TGTGCCAGTCGAGAGGGGATAAGGGAGACCCAGTACTTC	CASREGIRETQYF
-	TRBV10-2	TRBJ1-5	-	TGCGCCAGCAGTGATGGGGATTATCAGCCCCAGCATTTT	CASSDGDYQPQHF